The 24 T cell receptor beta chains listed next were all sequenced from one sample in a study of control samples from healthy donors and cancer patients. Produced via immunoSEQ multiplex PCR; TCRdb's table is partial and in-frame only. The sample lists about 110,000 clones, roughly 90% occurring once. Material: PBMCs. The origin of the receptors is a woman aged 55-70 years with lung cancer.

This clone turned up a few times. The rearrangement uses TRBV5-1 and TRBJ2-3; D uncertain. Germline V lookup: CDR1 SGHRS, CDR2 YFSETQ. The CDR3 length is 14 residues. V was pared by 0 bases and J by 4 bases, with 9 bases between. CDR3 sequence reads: CASSLGRVPDTQYF. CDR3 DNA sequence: TGCGCCAGCAGCTTGGGTAGGGTTCCAGATACGCAGTATTTT.

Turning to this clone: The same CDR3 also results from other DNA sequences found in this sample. The CDR3 here is CASSTRQGENTEAFF. CDR3 nucleotides: TGTGCCAGCAGCACACGGCAGGGCGAGAACACTGAAGCTTTCTTT. The rearrangement uses TRBV4-2 and TRBJ1-1; D might be TRBD1 (5 bases). This CDR3 is built from 15 residues. The germline V gene has CDR1 LGHNA and CDR2 YNFKEQ. Trimming shortened V by 5 bases and J by 1 base, and 14 bases separated the two germline ends.

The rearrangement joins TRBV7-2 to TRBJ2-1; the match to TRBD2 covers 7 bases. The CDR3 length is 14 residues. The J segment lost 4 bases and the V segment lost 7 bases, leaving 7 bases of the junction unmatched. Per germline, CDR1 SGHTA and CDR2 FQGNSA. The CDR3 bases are TGTGCCAGCACCACGGGGGGACTTTACAATGAGCAGTTCTTC. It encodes CASTTGGLYNEQFF.

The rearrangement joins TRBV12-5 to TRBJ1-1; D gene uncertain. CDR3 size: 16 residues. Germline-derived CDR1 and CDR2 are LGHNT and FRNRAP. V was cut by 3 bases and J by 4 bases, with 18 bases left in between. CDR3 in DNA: TGTGCTAGTGGTTTAATTACTGGACCCCCCGGCACTGAAGCTTTCTTT. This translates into CASGLITGPPGTEAFF. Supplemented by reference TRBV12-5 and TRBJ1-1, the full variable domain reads DARVTQTPRHKVTEMGQEVTMRCQPILGHNTVFWYRQTMMQGLELLAYFRNRAPLDDSGMPKDRFSAEMPDATLATLKIQPSEPRDSAVYFCASGLITGPPGTEAFFGQGTRLTVV.

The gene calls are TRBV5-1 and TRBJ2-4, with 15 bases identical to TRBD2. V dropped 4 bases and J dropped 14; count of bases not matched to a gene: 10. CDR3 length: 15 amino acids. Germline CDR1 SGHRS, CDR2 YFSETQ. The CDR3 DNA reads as TGCGCCAGCAGCCCGGGGACTAGCGGGAGGACTGCAGAGTACTTC. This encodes CASSPGTSGRTAEYF.

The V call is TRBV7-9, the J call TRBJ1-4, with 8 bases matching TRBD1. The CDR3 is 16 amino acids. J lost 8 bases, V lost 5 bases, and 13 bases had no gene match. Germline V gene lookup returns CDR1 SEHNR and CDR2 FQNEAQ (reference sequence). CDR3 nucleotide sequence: TGTGCCAGCAGCCTAGACACGACAGGGGTGCGGGAAAAACTGTTTTTT. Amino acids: CASSLDTTGVREKLFF.

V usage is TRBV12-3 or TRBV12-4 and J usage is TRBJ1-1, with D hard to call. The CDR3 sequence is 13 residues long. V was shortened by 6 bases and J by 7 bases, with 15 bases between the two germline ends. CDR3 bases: TGTGCCAGCAGGCCGGGGTCGTTCGGTGAAGCTTTCTTT. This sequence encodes CASRPGSFGEAFF.

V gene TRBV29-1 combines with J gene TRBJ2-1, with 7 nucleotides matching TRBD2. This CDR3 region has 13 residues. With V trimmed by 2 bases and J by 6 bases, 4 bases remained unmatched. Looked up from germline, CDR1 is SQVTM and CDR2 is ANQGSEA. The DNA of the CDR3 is TGCAGCGTTGAAACGGGACTATTCAATGAGCAGTTCTTC. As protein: CSVETGLFNEQFF.

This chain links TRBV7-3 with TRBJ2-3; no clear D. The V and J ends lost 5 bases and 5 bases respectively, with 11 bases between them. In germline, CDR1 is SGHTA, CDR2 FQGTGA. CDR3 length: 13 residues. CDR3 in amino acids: CASSRSVRDTQYF. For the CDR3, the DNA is TGTGCCAGCAGCCGCTCGGTCAGAGATACGCAGTATTTT.

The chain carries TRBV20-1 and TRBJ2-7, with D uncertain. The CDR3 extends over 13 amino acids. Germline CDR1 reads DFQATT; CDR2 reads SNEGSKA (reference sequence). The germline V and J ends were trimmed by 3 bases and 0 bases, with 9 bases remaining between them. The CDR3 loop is CSASSRSSYEQYF. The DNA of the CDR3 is TGCAGTGCTAGTTCCAGGAGCTCCTACGAGCAGTACTTC.

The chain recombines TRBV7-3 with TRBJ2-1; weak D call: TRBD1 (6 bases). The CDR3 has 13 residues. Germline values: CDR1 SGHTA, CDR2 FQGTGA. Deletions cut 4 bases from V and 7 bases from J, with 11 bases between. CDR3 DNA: TGTGCCAGCAGCTGGGTCGACAGGAATGAGCAGTTCTTC. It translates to CASSWVDRNEQFF.

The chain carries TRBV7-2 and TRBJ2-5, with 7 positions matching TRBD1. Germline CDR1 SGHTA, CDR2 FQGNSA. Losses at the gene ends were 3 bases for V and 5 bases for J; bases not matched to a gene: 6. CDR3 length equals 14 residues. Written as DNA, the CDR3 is TGTGCCAGCAGCTTGACAGGGTCGGGGGAGACCCAGTACTTC. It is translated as CASSLTGSGETQYF. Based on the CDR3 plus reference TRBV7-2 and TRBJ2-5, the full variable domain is GAGVSQSPSNKVTEKGKDVELRCDPISGHTALYWYRQSLGQGLEFLIYFQGNSAPDKSGLPSDRFSAERTGGSVSTLTIQRTQQEDSAVYLCASSLTGSGETQYFGPGTRLLVL.

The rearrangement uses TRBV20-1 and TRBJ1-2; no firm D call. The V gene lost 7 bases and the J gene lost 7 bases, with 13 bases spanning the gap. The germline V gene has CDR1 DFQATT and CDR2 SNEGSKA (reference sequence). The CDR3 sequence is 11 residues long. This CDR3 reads CSGYSSLGYTF. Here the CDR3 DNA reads TGCAGTGGGTATAGCTCCCTTGGCTACACCTTC.

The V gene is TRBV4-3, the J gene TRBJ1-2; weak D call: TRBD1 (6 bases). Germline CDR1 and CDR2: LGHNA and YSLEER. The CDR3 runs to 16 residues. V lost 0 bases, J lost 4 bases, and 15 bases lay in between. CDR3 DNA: TGCGCCAGCAGCCAAGACGAGGGGGGCTTGACCTATGGCTACACCTTC. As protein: CASSQDEGGLTYGYTF.

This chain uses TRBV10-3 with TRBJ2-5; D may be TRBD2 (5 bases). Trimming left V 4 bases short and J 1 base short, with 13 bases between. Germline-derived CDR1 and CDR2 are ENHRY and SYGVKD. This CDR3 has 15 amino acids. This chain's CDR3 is CAISASSRAQETQYF. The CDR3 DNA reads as TGTGCCATCAGTGCTAGTTCGAGGGCCCAAGAGACCCAGTACTTC.

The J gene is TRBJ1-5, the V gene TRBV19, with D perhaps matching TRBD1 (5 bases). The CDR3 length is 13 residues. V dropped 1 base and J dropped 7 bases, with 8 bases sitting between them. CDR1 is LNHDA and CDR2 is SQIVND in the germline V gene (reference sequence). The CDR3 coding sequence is TGTGCCAGTAGTATAGGGCGGGGCCAGCCCCAGCATTTT. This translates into CASSIGRGQPQHF.

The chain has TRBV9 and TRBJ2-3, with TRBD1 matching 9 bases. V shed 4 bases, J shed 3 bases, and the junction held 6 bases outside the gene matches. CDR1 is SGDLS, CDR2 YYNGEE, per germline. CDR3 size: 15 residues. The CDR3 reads CASSRGQGRTDTQYF. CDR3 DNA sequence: TGTGCCAGCAGCAGGGGACAGGGTCGAACAGATACGCAGTATTTT.

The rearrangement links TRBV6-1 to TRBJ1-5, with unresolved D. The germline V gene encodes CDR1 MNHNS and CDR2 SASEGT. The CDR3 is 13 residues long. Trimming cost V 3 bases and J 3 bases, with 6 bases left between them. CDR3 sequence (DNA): TGTGCCAGCAGTGACAGCCACAATCAGCCCCAGCATTTT. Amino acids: CASSDSHNQPQHF.

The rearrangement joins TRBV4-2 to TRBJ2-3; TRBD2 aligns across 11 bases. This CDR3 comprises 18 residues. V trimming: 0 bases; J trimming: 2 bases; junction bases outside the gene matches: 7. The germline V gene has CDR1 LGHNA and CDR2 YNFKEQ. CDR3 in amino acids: CASSQEGRLAGSTDTQYF. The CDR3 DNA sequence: TGTGCCAGCAGCCAAGAGGGGAGACTAGCGGGATCCACAGATACGCAGTATTTT.

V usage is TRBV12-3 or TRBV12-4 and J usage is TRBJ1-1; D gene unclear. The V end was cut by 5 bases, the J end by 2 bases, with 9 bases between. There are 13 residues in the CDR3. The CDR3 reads CASSPRVNTEAFF. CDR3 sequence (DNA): TGTGCCAGCAGTCCGAGGGTAAACACTGAAGCTTTCTTT.

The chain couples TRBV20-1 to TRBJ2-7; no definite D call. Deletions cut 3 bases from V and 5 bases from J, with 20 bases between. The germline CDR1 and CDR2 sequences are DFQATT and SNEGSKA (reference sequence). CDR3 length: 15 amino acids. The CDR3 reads CSASSLTYARHEQYF. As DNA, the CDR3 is TGCAGTGCTAGTTCCCTGACATATGCGAGGCACGAGCAGTACTTC.

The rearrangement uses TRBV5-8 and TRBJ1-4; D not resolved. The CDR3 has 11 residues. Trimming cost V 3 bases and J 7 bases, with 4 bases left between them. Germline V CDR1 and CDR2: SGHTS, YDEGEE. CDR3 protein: CASSSSEKLFF. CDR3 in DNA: TGTGCCAGCAGCTCCAGTGAAAAACTGTTTTTT.

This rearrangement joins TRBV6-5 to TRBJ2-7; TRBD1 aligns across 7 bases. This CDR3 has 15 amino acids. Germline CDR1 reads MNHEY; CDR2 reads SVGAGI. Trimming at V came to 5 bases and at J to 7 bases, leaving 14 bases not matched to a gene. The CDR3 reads CASSTDLGQDIEQYF. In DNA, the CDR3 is TGTGCCAGCAGTACCGATCTTGGACAGGACATAGAGCAGTACTTC.

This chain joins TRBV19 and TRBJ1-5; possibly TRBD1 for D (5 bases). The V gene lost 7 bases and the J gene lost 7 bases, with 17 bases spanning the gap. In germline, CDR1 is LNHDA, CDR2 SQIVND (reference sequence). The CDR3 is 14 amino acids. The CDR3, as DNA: TGTGCCAGTACCCCCTCCCCCAGGGAGCAGCCCCAGCATTTT. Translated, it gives CASTPSPREQPQHF.